The 10 T cell receptor beta chains listed next were all sequenced from one sample in a study of T-cell reconstitution after alpha-beta-depleted transplantation in children. The library targeted TCRbeta and was prepared with unique molecular identifiers. MiXCR, run by TCRdb on the PCR reads, gives a single entry per CDR3 protein. The data show around 700,000 distinct CDR3 sequences, around 13% seen once. The sample here was PBMCs, taken before TCRalphabeta/CD19-depleted stem cell transplant. Receptor source: a girl aged 2 to 10 with congenital amegakaryocytic thrombocytopenia, due to receive a stem cell transplant.

V usage is TRBV5-1 and J usage is TRBJ2-1; 7 bases align to TRBD1. Looked up from germline, CDR1 is SGHRS and CDR2 is YFSETQ. The CDR3 totals 15 residues. The J segment lost 2 bases and the V segment lost 5 bases, leaving 7 bases of the junction unmatched. CDR3 amino acids: CASSRPGTAYNEQFF. CDR3 nucleotides: TGCGCCAGCAGTCGGCCTGGGACAGCCTACAATGAGCAGTTCTTC.

The CDR3 DNA follows: TGCAGTGCTAGAGAGGGACGGCTTAGCAATCAGCCCCAGCATTTT. Protein product: CSAREGRLSNQPQHF. The chain is built from TRBV20-1 and TRBJ1-5, with D possibly TRBD1 on 5 matching bases. From germline, CDR1 is DFQATT and CDR2 SNEGSKA (reference sequence). This CDR3 spans 15 amino acids. Trimming took 0 bases from V and 0 from J, leaving 9 bases between them.

In DNA form, the CDR3 reads TGTGCCAGCAGTAAGGGCCCGGGACTACTAAGCAATCAGCCCCAGCATTTT. The encoded protein is CASSKGPGLLSNQPQHF. The V call is TRBV2, the J call TRBJ1-5; weak D call: TRBD1 (5 bases). CDR3 length equals 17 residues. Deletions cut 5 bases from V and 1 base from J, with 18 bases between. Germline CDR1 reads SNHLY; CDR2 reads FYNNEI.

As for this clonotype: Germline is not matched at one junction end, which may reflect a read error. The chain recombines TRBV14 with TRBJ2-4; TRBD1 agrees at 7 bases. CDR3 length: 13 residues. The V gene's germline CDR1 is SGHDN and CDR2 FVKESK. CDR3 amino acids: CASSQNQGDIQNF. CDR3 nucleotides: TGTGCCAGCAGCCAAAACCAGGGGGACATTCAGAACTTC.

This clonotype was seen repeatedly, ten times or more. This rearrangement joins TRBV29-1 to TRBJ2-3; D gene ambiguous. The V gene's germline CDR1 is SQVTM and CDR2 ANQGSEA. V lost 7 bases and J lost 1, with 12 bases in between. CDR3 length: 13 residues. As DNA, the CDR3 is TGCAGCGCTGCCGTTGGGGGCACAGATACGCAGTATTTT. Its translation: CSAAVGGTDTQYF.

A few counts support this clonotype. This sequence joins TRBV18 and TRBJ2-7; tentative D call: TRBD2 (6 bases). The CDR3 runs to 16 residues. V shed 0 bases and J shed 1 base, with 13 bases lying between them. Looked up from germline, CDR1 is KGHSH and CDR2 is LQKENI. The CDR3 reads CASSPPEGFVSYEQYF. The CDR3 DNA sequence: TGTGCCAGCTCACCACCGGAGGGTTTCGTATCCTACGAGCAGTACTTC.

This clonotype was counted between two and nine times. CDR3 sequence reads: CASSHPPSGVTQYF. CDR3 in DNA: TGCGCCAGCAGCCACCCACCTAGCGGGGTCACGCAGTATTTT. This chain uses TRBV4-1 with TRBJ2-3; 9 bases align to TRBD2. The CDR3 sequence is 14 residues long. Germline V gene data show CDR1 as MGHRA and CDR2 as YSYEKL. V trimming: 3 bases; J trimming: 9 bases; junction bases outside the gene matches: 7.

This clonotype occurred many times. The chain uses TRBV20-1 and TRBJ2-1; 7 nucleotides agree with TRBD2. The germline gives CDR1 DFQATT, CDR2 SNEGSKA (reference sequence). The CDR3 sequence is 14 residues long. Trimming removed 3 bases from V and 0 bases from J; junction bases left unmatched: 2. CDR3 sequence (DNA): TGCAGTGCTAGCGGGGGGATCTCCTACAATGAGCAGTTCTTC. Its translation: CSASGGISYNEQFF.

This clonotype was detected a few times. The chain carries TRBV2 and TRBJ2-5, with 7 bases that match TRBD1. The trim removed 4 bases at V and 3 bases at J, leaving 14 bases unmatched. Germline assignment: CDR1 SNHLY and CDR2 FYNNEI. The CDR3 loop spans 17 amino acids. CDR3 residues: CASSASPWGTDEETQYF. The CDR3 coding sequence is TGTGCCAGCAGTGCCAGCCCGTGGGGGACAGATGAAGAGACCCAGTACTTC.

The chain has TRBV7-9 and TRBJ2-7, with unresolved D. Germline V gene sequence: CDR1 SEHNR, CDR2 FQNEAQ (reference sequence). V was shortened by 1 base and J by 3 bases, with 10 bases between the two germline ends. The CDR3 runs 14 residues. CDR3 amino acids: CASSLEGPVYEQYF. The CDR3 nucleotides are TGTGCCAGCAGCTTAGAAGGGCCAGTCTACGAGCAGTACTTC.